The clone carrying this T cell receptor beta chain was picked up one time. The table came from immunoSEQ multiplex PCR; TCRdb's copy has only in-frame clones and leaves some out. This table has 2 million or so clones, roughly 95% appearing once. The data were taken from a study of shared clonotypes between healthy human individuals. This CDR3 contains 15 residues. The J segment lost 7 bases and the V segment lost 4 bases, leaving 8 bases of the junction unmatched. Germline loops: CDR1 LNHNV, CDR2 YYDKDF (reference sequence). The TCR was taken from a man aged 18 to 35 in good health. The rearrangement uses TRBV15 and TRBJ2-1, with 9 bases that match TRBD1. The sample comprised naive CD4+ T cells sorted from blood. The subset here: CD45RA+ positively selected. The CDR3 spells CATSKGQGSGNEQFF. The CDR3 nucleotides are TGTGCCACCAGCAAGGGACAGGGATCAGGGAATGAGCAGTTCTTC.